This T cell receptor beta chain was captured in a study of blood T cell repertoires in COVID-19. Whole-study context: The analysed material was cDNA or gDNA that came from T cells, B-cell-depleted T cells, or PBMCs.

Per the study methods: Counts of nucleated cells, estimated from reference gene primer amplification, were obtained. Assay used: immunoSEQ multiplex PCR; TCRdb lists only in-frame clones, some missing. V and J calls and clone size are those listed in that table; D and trimming were worked out from the DNA. Of approximately 110,000 clones listed, about 94% were seen once; the top ten hold 2.1%. This TCR was sampled from a man aged 45-65 years with COVID-19, enrolled during active disease. The material sequenced was peripheral blood.

The CDR3 spells CAISFQGPPDTQYF. In DNA, the CDR3 is TGTGCCATCAGTTTCCAGGGGCCGCCGGATACGCAGTATTTT. The chain links TRBV10-3 to TRBJ2-3; a weak D match, TRBD1 (6 bases). The CDR3 is 14 residues long. V lost 5 bases and J 6 bases, leaving 15 bases between the germline ends. CDR1 is ENHRY, CDR2 SYGVKD, per germline.